Reported below is one T cell receptor beta chain. Its cognate antigen is unknown. The source of the sample is a study of cytomegalovirus exposure and HLA in healthy donors. Study-wide context: A later analysis reported the same platform for the 120 or so validation repertoires and the roughly 700 first-cohort repertoires.

Germline CDR1 reads SGHVS; CDR2 reads FQNEAQ. The CDR3 has 13 residues. V lost 4 bases and J 7 bases, leaving 8 bases between the germline ends. Measured with immunoSEQ multiplex PCR; TCRdb has only the in-frame clones, and not every one. The profile shows 130,000 to 150,000 clones, 88% of them singletons. General observations from the study: The study flagged roughly 160 TCR beta chains as cytomegalovirus-associated. TCR sequences were mostly rare, though some public TCRs occurred in many donors. Reports indicated that the classifier achieved high specificity and sensitivity in diagnosing cytomegalovirus status.

This rearrangement joins TRBV7-8 to TRBJ1-6; D not certain. Sample: PBMCs. The sequence was collected from a woman aged 18-35 years in good health and CMV-seropositive. The CDR3 region is CASSSTGNSPLHF. The CDR3 bases are TGTGCCAGCAGCTCGACGGGGAATTCACCCCTCCACTTT.